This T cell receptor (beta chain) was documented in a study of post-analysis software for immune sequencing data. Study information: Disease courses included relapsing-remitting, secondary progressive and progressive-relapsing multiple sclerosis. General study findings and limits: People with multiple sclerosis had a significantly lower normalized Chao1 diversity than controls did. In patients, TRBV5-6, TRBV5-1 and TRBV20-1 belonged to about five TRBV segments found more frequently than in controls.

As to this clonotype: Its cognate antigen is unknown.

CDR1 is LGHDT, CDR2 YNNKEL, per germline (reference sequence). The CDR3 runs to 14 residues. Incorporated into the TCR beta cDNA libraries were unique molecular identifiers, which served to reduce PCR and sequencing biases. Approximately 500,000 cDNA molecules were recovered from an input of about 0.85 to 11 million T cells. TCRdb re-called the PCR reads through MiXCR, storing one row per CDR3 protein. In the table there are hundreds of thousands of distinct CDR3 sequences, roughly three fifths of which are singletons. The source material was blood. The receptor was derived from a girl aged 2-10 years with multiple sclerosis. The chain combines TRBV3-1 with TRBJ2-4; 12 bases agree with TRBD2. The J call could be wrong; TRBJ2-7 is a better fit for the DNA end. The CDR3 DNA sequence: TGTGCCAGCAGCTCCAGACTAGCGGGAGTCGAGCAGTACTTC. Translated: CASSSRLAGVEQYF.